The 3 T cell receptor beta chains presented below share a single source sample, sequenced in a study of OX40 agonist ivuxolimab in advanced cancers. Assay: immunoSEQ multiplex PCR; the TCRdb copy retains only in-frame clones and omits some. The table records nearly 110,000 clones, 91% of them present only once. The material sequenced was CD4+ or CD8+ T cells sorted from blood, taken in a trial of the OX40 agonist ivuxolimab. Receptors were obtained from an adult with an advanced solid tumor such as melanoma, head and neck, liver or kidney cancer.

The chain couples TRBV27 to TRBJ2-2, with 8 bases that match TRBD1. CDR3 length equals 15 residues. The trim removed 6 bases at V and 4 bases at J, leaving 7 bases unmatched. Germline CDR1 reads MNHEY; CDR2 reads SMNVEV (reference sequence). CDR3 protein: CASRPDRDLTGELFF. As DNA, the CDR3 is TGTGCCAGCAGGCCGGACAGGGATCTCACCGGGGAGCTGTTTTTT.

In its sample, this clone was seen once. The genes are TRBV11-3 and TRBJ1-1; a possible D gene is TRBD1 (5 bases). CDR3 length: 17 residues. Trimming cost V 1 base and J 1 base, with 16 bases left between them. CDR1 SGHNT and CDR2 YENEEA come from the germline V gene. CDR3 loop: CASSLGPWGGPNTEAFF. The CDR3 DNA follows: TGTGCCAGCAGCTTAGGCCCTTGGGGGGGTCCGAACACTGAAGCTTTCTTT.

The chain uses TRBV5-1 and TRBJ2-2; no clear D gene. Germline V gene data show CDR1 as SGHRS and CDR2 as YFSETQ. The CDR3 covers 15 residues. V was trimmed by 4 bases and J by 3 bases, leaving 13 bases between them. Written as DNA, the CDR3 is TGCGCCAGCAGCCCCCCGGGCCGAGACACCGGGGAGCTGTTTTTT. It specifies CASSPPGRDTGELFF.